Described below is a single TCR beta chain sequence and its context. Its specificity is not known. These data originate in a study of T-cell reconstitution after alpha-beta-depleted transplantation in children. Points from the study as a whole: The authors attributed T-cell counts and diversity one year after transplant mostly to newly produced T cells. About two months after transplant, alpha-beta T cells reportedly came from several hundred expanded graft clones.

Germline CDR1 is DFQATT and CDR2 is SNEGSKA (reference sequence). The CDR3 length is 13 residues. V was shortened by 6 bases and J by 4 bases, with 15 bases between the two germline ends. The library targeted TCRbeta and was prepared with unique molecular identifiers. TCRdb reanalysed the PCR reads using MiXCR and keeps one entry per CDR3 protein. The sample lists under 850,000 distinct CDR3 sequences, around 12% occurring once. This receptor was taken from a girl aged 2-15 years with congenital amegakaryocytic thrombocytopenia, due to receive a stem cell transplant. Source: PBMCs, taken before TCRalphabeta/CD19-depleted stem cell transplant. The V and J genes are TRBV20-1 and TRBJ1-2; D is perhaps TRBD1 (6 bases). CDR3 amino acids: CSAPTEGGYGYTF. DNA of the CDR3: TGCAGTGCGCCTACCGAGGGGGGCTATGGCTACACCTTC.